This T cell receptor beta chain was obtained from a study of cytomegalovirus exposure and HLA in healthy donors listed by TCRdb under 2017. Some background on the complete study: According to an earlier analysis of several hundred of the donors, about 190 million T cells yielded 120 million or so unique TCR beta sequences and around 300 Gb of sequence data. The aim of the study was to test whether cataloging public T cell receptors could identify signatures of past pathogen exposure. Roughly 310 gigabases of sequencing data and 70 million to 100 million unique TCR sequences were included in an early release covering several hundred HLA-typed donors. Of the roughly 400 genotyped donors, over 65% fell in the genetic ancestry cluster associated with self-reported Caucasian donors. Roughly 5 DR-DQ haplotypes were treated as single units for association and clustering because of strong linkage in the cohort. On average, roughly 250,000 unique TCR beta nucleotide sequences were sequenced per donor among 398 genotyped donors of the cohort, with about 19% of those sequences being non-productive. In a later genetic analysis, genome-wide SNP genotypes for about 55% of the 666 donors were used, and that subset was treated as a discovery cohort. In an earlier analysis of roughly 540 of the donors, high-throughput TCR beta sequencing was used to judge whether each TCR beta V gene segment behaved as functional or pseudogenic. High-throughput TCR immunosequencing, statistical association of individual TCRs with disease status, and machine learning were combined to predict cytomegalovirus infection status. The T cell repertoires of some 700 subjects were profiled by immunosequencing and related to cytomegalovirus serostatus. To study patterns of TCR occurrence, a later analysis re-analyzed previously published TCR beta repertoires from 600 to 750 donors and added high-resolution HLA genotyping. Donor age, sex, ethnicity and CMV serostatus were collected together with the repertoire data. The later analysis used no new phenotypic data to find candidate immune exposures, relying instead on TCR beta sequences and their occurrence across donors. Every discovery cohort repertoire had been produced on one sequencing platform. The number of donors typed differed by locus, with about 629-630 for A, B, C, DRB1 and DQB1, around 500 for DQA1, approximately 580 for DPA1, and over 400 for DPB1. A separate validation cohort of roughly 110 different subjects was used in addition to the approximately 640-subject first cohort. HLA typing covered class I and class II loci at four-digit resolution.

CDR1 and CDR2 are drawn from the germline V gene (reference sequence): MNHEY, SMNVEV. From the cysteine up to the phenylalanine, the CDR3 has a length of 12 residues. The read is trimmed to its CDR3 DNA, 36 bases read in frame from base 1. V is shortened by 6 bases, J by 5 bases, and the region joining them spans 8 bases. Study-wide findings and limitations: Because counts were too low, fewer than 20 rarely observed V segments, including chromosome 9 orphons, were excluded from the earlier analysis of 587 of the donors. Because the 87-base-pair reads could not distinguish some IMGT-functional V segments, including TRBV6-2 and TRBV6-3, those segments were excluded. For the cohort, immune exposure information was limited to CMV serostatus. In both the original and validation cohorts, the classifier was reported to diagnose cytomegalovirus status with high specificity and sensitivity. In the study, about 150 TCR beta chains were listed as associated with cytomegalovirus. A few of the identified cytomegalovirus-associated TCR beta chains were confirmed in vitro to be specific for cytomegalovirus antigens. At a false discovery rate of 0.05, a later analysis linked approximately 18,000 TCR beta sequences to specific HLA alleles. In this cohort, only TCR beta chains were sequenced, and detectable features were limited by the absence of alpha or paired-chain data. It was suggested by the authors that the approach could potentially be generalized to other disease states and immunological phenotypes. An earlier analysis of 587 of the donors showed that most TCR beta V segments appeared in productive rearrangements either about 87% or about 30% of the time, which broadly matched IMGT annotations. Because HLA typing was missing for some donors at each locus, association tests included only the typed subset. A further reported finding was that TCR beta sequences accurately predicted the HLA-A and HLA-B alleles for most subjects in the first cohort. Presence/absence analyses assumed roughly uniform sequencing depth across donors, an assumption that may not hold. Most TCR sequences were observed very rarely across donors, whereas some public TCRs were present in many individuals. In a later genetic analysis, a missense DCLRE1C variant was associated with V-gene and J-gene trimming of TCR beta chains, and the association was replicated in an independent cohort. A later analysis reported that several top co-occurrence clusters appeared linked to parvovirus B19, influenza, CMV and Epstein-Barr virus. Compared with the approximately 670-donor mean, donors in an Asian-associated ancestry cluster had fewer N-insertions in productive TCRs, according to a later genetic analysis. A later analysis found that TCR association rates varied across HLA loci, with DRB1 alleles showing the most associated TCRs and HLA-C alleles the fewest. Linkage disequilibrium might explain the correlated functional status among segregating V segments, but an unknown experimental factor could not be ruled out. In a later analysis, HLA-associated TCR beta chains showed more clonal expansion and lower generation probabilities than non-associated chains that were equally common. In a later analysis, most CMV-associated TCR beta chains were found to appear HLA-restricted, with HLA associations seemingly driven largely by CMV exposure. A group of highly shared sequence variants was considered likely to be a technical artifact of the sequencing pipeline. Assigning TCR associations to individual alleles was difficult when HLA alleles, especially DR and DQ, strongly co-occurred.

In total, roughly 710 healthy bone marrow donors made up the cohort. Cohort members were all nominally healthy when sampled, although unrecorded immune exposures were likely present. The donor tested CMV seronegative and was one of the 352 seronegative cohort members. A peripheral blood sample was collected from each donor, and TCR beta sequencing was performed on peripheral blood mononuclear cells. The Qiagen DNeasy Blood Extraction Kit was used to extract genomic DNA from the blood cell samples. As to this clone: Its specific antigen is unknown. No base quality information exists; no much larger clone differs at one position.

Libraries were built with the immunoSEQ multiplex PCR assay. The multiplex PCR relied on a mix of 60 forward primers for TCR Vbeta segments and 13 reverse primers for TCR Jbeta segments. A multiplex PCR assay on genomic DNA amplified the CDR3 region of rearranged TCR beta genes. The Illumina HiSeq System was used to sequence the amplified TCR beta libraries as 87-base-pair reads. The study's processing was this. A later analysis counted about 80 million unique TCR beta chains across the 550 to 750 repertoires, and about 10 million of these chains were shared by at least two donors. Raw reads were error-corrected and collapsed into unique sequences with a nearest-neighbor algorithm that merged closely related sequences to remove PCR and sequencing errors. To assign V, D and J gene segments, CDR3 sequences were aligned to IMGT reference sequences. For a sequence to be retained, a match of at least six nucleotides to both a V gene segment and a J gene segment was required. A rearrangement was called productive if the CDR3 had no stop codons and remained in frame with V and J, and every other rearrangement was called non-productive. Following IMGT convention, CDR3 was defined as the stretch from the second conserved V-encoded cysteine up to the conserved J-encoded phenylalanine. The earlier analysis of around 640 of the donors excluded sequences that lacked an unambiguous match to a single V gene segment. An earlier analysis of over 450 of the donors classified V segments as functional when productive rearrangements were above 56.7% and as segregating when the standard deviation between donors was above 5%. To diagnose cytomegalovirus status from the catalog of TCR beta chain sequences, a statistical classification framework was built. In a later analysis, V and J genes were assigned by comparing TCR nucleotide sequences against IMGT/GENE-DB human TR gene sequences. The TCRdist pipeline was used in a later analysis to assign CDR3 sequences and most-parsimonious VDJ recombination scenarios. A later analysis defined each TCR beta chain by its CDR3 amino acid sequence plus V-gene family, and excluded reads lacking a unique V-gene family. As a way to deal with suspected cross-contamination and a sequencing artifact, a later analysis dropped 450 to 600 nucleotide sequences that were highly shared and had low generation probability. In a later analysis, a clonal expansion index was calculated for each public chain from normalized within-repertoire ranks of inferred template counts. A later analysis computed generation probabilities with a VDJ recombination model fitted to out-of-frame rearrangements, and checked the results against IGoR. Hypergeometric tests were used in a later analysis to score TCR-TCR, TCR-HLA and TCR-CMV co-occurrence, with a repertoire-size bias correction applied to the TCR pairs. False discovery rates were estimated in a later analysis by permuting HLA or CMV assignments 20 times. A later analysis grouped co-occurring TCRs with DBSCAN, adding TCRdist sequence similarity when clustering within HLA-allele-positive subsets. For co-occurrence clustering, repertoires with fewer than 30,000 or more than 120,000 public chains were excluded, along with five or six repertoires with anomalous nucleotide sharing. This immuneACCESS table, as held by TCRdb, lists in-frame sequences with V and J called but not all clones. Of the missing ones, under half trace to an unresolved V gene in checked studies; the others have no known cause. V, J and clone size are taken as reported in that table, and D and trimming were inferred from the DNA itself. Within this sample are 120,000 to 150,000 clones, with 73% of them counted one time only. The top ten constitute approximately 1.6% of the sample.

The chain uses TRBV27 and TRBJ1-3, and perhaps TRBD1 as D gene, on 5 matching bases. Sequenced: PBMCs. The TCR comes from a young woman in good health and CMV-seronegative. The nucleotides are TGTGCCAGCAGAACGGACAGAAACACCATATATTTT. It is translated as CASRTDRNTIYF.